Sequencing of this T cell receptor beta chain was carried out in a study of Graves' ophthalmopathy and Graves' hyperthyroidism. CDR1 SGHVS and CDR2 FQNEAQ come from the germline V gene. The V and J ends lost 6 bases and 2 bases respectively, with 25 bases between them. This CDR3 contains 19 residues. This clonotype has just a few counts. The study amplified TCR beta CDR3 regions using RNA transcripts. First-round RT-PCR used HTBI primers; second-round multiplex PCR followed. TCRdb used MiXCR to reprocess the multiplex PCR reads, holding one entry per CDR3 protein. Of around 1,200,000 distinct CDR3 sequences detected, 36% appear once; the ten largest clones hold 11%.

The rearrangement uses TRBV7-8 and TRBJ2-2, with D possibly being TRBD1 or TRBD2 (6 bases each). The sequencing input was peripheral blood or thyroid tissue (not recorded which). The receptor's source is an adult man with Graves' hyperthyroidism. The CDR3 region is CASRKTVRGTILNTGELFF. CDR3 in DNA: TGTGCCAGCAGAAAAACCGTTCGCGGGACAATCCTTAACACCGGGGAGCTGTTTTTT.